This TCR beta chain is from a study of blood T cell repertoires in COVID-19. Overall study: The analysed material was cDNA or gDNA that came from T cells, B-cell-depleted T cells, or PBMCs.

Original data processing: Estimation of nucleated cell counts relied on the amplification of reference gene primers. The table came from immunoSEQ multiplex PCR; TCRdb's copy has only in-frame clones and leaves some out. D and trimming were read from the DNA, whereas the V and J calls and clone size are those reported in that table. The sample lists 150,000 or so clones; 86% were seen once. The CDR3 has 13 residues. The germline V and J ends were trimmed by 6 bases and 4 bases, with 12 bases remaining between them. The germline gives CDR1 SGHTA, CDR2 FQGNSA. The recovered donors of Cohort 3 showed two negative PCRs, clearance, or symptom resolution.

The material sequenced was PBMCs or T cells enriched from blood (not recorded which). The sequence derives from a man aged 50 to 59 who had recovered from COVID-19. The V call is TRBV7-2, the J call TRBJ2-5; unclear D gene. The CDR3 protein is CASRLISGETQYF. CDR3 sequence (DNA): TGTGCCAGCAGGCTAATAAGTGGAGAGACCCAGTACTTC.